This is a list of T cell receptor beta chains from one sample in a study of blood T cell repertoires in COVID-19. Assay: immunoSEQ multiplex PCR; the TCRdb copy retains only in-frame clones and omits some. Of roughly 280,000 clones listed, roughly 90% are singletons. The sequenced sample was PBMCs or T cells enriched from blood (not recorded which). Receptors originate from a man aged 40-49 years who had been exposed to COVID-19. The CDR3 runs from the conserved cysteine through the conserved F or W. The order of the fields is J gene, V gene, D gene, clone size, CDR3 protein, CDR3 DNA. A D gene is named only where the DNA matches it firmly. Clone size appears in some rows only: once, few, many, or a class for an expanded clone.

j_gene: TRBJ1-2; v_gene: TRBV5-6; d_gene: NA; abundance: once; CDR3aa: CASSLAQGGYGYTF; CDR3nt: TGTGCCAGCAGCTTGGCGCAGGGTGGCTATGGCTACACCTTC
j_gene: TRBJ1-2; v_gene: TRBV12-3/TRBV12-4; d_gene: TRBD1; abundance: NA; CDR3aa: CASSLDRGYGYTF; CDR3nt: TGTGCCAGCAGTTTAGACAGGGGTTATGGCTACACCTTC
j_gene: TRBJ1-6; v_gene: TRBV5-1; d_gene: NA; abundance: few; CDR3aa: CASSLTPDRRVNSPLHF; CDR3nt: TGCGCCAGCAGCTTAACCCCGGACAGAAGGGTCAATTCACCCCTCCACTTT
j_gene: TRBJ2-3; v_gene: TRBV9; d_gene: TRBD1; abundance: NA; CDR3aa: CASSGQGASTDTQYF; CDR3nt: TGTGCCAGCAGCGGACAGGGGGCTAGCACAGATACGCAGTATTTT
j_gene: TRBJ2-1; v_gene: TRBV9; d_gene: TRBD1; abundance: NA; CDR3aa: CASSVEASRGHEQFF; CDR3nt: TGTGCCAGCAGCGTAGAAGCTAGCAGGGGGCATGAGCAGTTCTTC
j_gene: TRBJ1-3; v_gene: TRBV3-1/TRBV3-2; d_gene: TRBD1; abundance: NA; CDR3aa: CASSQDRGSGNTIYF; CDR3nt: TGTGCCAGCAGTCAGGACAGGGGATCTGGAAACACCATATATTTT
j_gene: TRBJ2-7; v_gene: TRBV24-1; d_gene: TRBD1; abundance: NA; CDR3aa: CATTEKDRGRRSLNEQYF; CDR3nt: TGTGCCACCACCGAAAAGGACAGGGGGCGCAGGAGCCTGAACGAGCAGTACTTC
j_gene: TRBJ2-7; v_gene: TRBV5-4; d_gene: TRBD2; abundance: NA; CDR3aa: CASSLSGSRHEQYF; CDR3nt: TGTGCCAGCAGCCTTAGCGGGAGTAGGCACGAGCAGTACTTC
j_gene: TRBJ2-5; v_gene: TRBV11-3; d_gene: NA; abundance: NA; CDR3aa: CASSLARGPGETQYF; CDR3nt: TGTGCCAGCAGCTTGGCGAGAGGGCCGGGAGAGACCCAGTACTTC
j_gene: TRBJ1-6; v_gene: TRBV6-1; d_gene: NA; abundance: NA; CDR3aa: CASREQGPLINSPLHF; CDR3nt: TGTGCCAGCAGGGAACAGGGTCCCCTGATTAATTCACCCCTCCACTTT
j_gene: TRBJ1-6; v_gene: TRBV15; d_gene: TRBD1; abundance: NA; CDR3aa: CATSRAGQGLGNSPLHF; CDR3nt: TGTGCCACCAGCAGAGCTGGACAGGGTTTAGGAAATTCACCCCTCCACTTT
j_gene: TRBJ2-5; v_gene: TRBV5-1; d_gene: NA; abundance: NA; CDR3aa: CASSLAGGEETQYF; CDR3nt: TGCGCCAGCAGCTTGGCCGGGGGAGAAGAGACCCAGTACTTC
j_gene: TRBJ2-1; v_gene: TRBV25-1; d_gene: TRBD2; abundance: NA; CDR3aa: CASTKAGGYNEQFF; CDR3nt: TGTGCCAGCACCAAAGCGGGAGGCTACAATGAGCAGTTCTTC
j_gene: TRBJ2-7; v_gene: TRBV30; d_gene: TRBD1; abundance: NA; CDR3aa: CAWVRQGRPYEQYF; CDR3nt: TGTGCCTGGGTCCGACAGGGGCGTCCATACGAGCAGTACTTC
j_gene: TRBJ2-1; v_gene: TRBV19; d_gene: NA; abundance: NA; CDR3aa: CASSILGGKGEQFF; CDR3nt: TGTGCCAGTAGTATCCTGGGCGGGAAGGGTGAGCAGTTCTTC
j_gene: TRBJ2-2; v_gene: TRBV5-4; d_gene: TRBD2; abundance: NA; CDR3aa: CASSLTGLAGLGELFF; CDR3nt: TGTGCCAGCAGCCTGACGGGACTAGCGGGACTCGGGGAGCTGTTTTTT
j_gene: TRBJ1-6; v_gene: TRBV5-5; d_gene: NA; abundance: NA; CDR3aa: CASSLYQASSYNSPLHF; CDR3nt: TGTGCCAGCAGCTTGTATCAGGCAAGCTCCTATAATTCACCCCTCCACTTT
j_gene: TRBJ1-3; v_gene: TRBV6-1; d_gene: NA; abundance: once; CDR3aa: CASSEVGPGSGNTIYF; CDR3nt: TGTGCCAGCAGTGAAGTGGGTCCAGGCTCTGGAAACACCATATATTTT
j_gene: TRBJ2-1; v_gene: TRBV9; d_gene: TRBD1; abundance: NA; CDR3aa: CASSRDRGYNEQFF; CDR3nt: TGTGCCAGCAGTCGTGACAGGGGCTACAATGAGCAGTTCTTC
j_gene: TRBJ2-5; v_gene: TRBV2; d_gene: NA; abundance: NA; CDR3aa: CASSEVSQETQYF; CDR3nt: TGTGCCAGCAGTGAAGTCAGCCAAGAGACCCAGTACTTC
j_gene: TRBJ2-7; v_gene: TRBV18; d_gene: NA; abundance: NA; CDR3aa: CASSPPSSSSYEQYF; CDR3nt: TGTGCCAGCTCACCACCGAGTAGCAGCTCCTACGAGCAGTACTTC
j_gene: TRBJ2-7; v_gene: TRBV5-1; d_gene: NA; abundance: NA; CDR3aa: CASSTEGFSYEQYF; CDR3nt: TGCGCCAGCAGCACGGAGGGGTTTTCCTACGAGCAGTACTTC
j_gene: TRBJ2-2; v_gene: TRBV5-6; d_gene: TRBD2; abundance: NA; CDR3aa: CASSLALGLANTGELFF; CDR3nt: TGTGCCAGCAGCTTGGCCCTCGGACTAGCGAACACCGGGGAGCTGTTTTTT
j_gene: TRBJ1-2; v_gene: TRBV14; d_gene: NA; abundance: NA; CDR3aa: CASSQQGGYGYTF; CDR3nt: TGTGCCAGCAGCCAACAGGGAGGCTATGGCTACACCTTC
j_gene: TRBJ2-1; v_gene: TRBV15; d_gene: TRBD2; abundance: NA; CDR3aa: CATSRDLLAGYEQFF; CDR3nt: TGTGCCACCAGCAGAGATTTACTAGCGGGGTATGAGCAGTTCTTC
j_gene: TRBJ1-3; v_gene: TRBV6-2/TRBV6-3; d_gene: NA; abundance: NA; CDR3aa: CASSPTRPSNTIYF; CDR3nt: TGTGCCAGCAGTCCGACGAGGCCGTCAAACACCATATATTTT
j_gene: TRBJ2-7; v_gene: TRBV9; d_gene: TRBD1; abundance: NA; CDR3aa: CASSRTPGQGLDEQYF; CDR3nt: TGTGCCAGCAGTCGTACACCGGGACAGGGGTTGGACGAGCAGTACTTC
j_gene: TRBJ2-1; v_gene: TRBV11-2; d_gene: NA; abundance: few; CDR3aa: CASSLRIDSSYNEQFF; CDR3nt: TGTGCCAGCAGCTTAAGAATAGACAGCTCCTACAATGAGCAGTTCTTC
j_gene: TRBJ2-4; v_gene: TRBV5-5; d_gene: NA; abundance: few; CDR3aa: CASSLLSQGAKNIQYF; CDR3nt: TGTGCCAGCAGCCTATTATCACAGGGAGCCAAAAACATTCAGTACTTC
j_gene: TRBJ2-1; v_gene: TRBV27; d_gene: TRBD1; abundance: NA; CDR3aa: CASSGTGSSGEQFF; CDR3nt: TGTGCCAGCAGCGGGACAGGGTCGTCTGGTGAGCAGTTCTTC
j_gene: TRBJ1-6; v_gene: TRBV9; d_gene: TRBD1; abundance: NA; CDR3aa: CASSGDRGNNSPLHF; CDR3nt: TGTGCCAGCAGCGGGGACAGGGGAAATAATTCACCCCTCCACTTT
j_gene: TRBJ2-5; v_gene: TRBV21-1; d_gene: NA; abundance: NA; CDR3aa: CASRTRIRRKETQYF; CDR3nt: TGTGCCAGCAGGACTAGAATCCGACGGAAAGAGACCCAGTACTTC
j_gene: TRBJ1-2; v_gene: TRBV12-3/TRBV12-4; d_gene: NA; abundance: NA; CDR3aa: CASSSGGNYGYTF; CDR3nt: TGTGCCAGCAGTTCCGGGGGGAACTATGGCTACACCTTC
j_gene: TRBJ2-7; v_gene: TRBV25-1; d_gene: NA; abundance: NA; CDR3aa: CASSEATQYF; CDR3nt: TGTGCCAGCAGTGAGGCCACGCAGTACTTC
j_gene: TRBJ2-7; v_gene: TRBV12-3/TRBV12-4; d_gene: NA; abundance: NA; CDR3aa: CASSLILYEQYF; CDR3nt: TGTGCCAGCAGTTTAATCCTCTACGAGCAGTACTTC
j_gene: TRBJ2-7; v_gene: TRBV19; d_gene: TRBD2; abundance: NA; CDR3aa: CASSITTGLAYEQYF; CDR3nt: TGTGCCAGTAGTATAACGACCGGACTAGCCTACGAGCAGTACTTC
j_gene: TRBJ2-2; v_gene: TRBV2; d_gene: TRBD2; abundance: NA; CDR3aa: CAISGTSGLRGTGELFF; CDR3nt: TGTGCCATTTCCGGGACTAGCGGGTTGCGTGGCACCGGGGAGCTGTTTTTT
j_gene: TRBJ1-4; v_gene: TRBV12-3/TRBV12-4; d_gene: TRBD1; abundance: NA; CDR3aa: CASSLRDRVVF; CDR3nt: TGTGCCAGCAGTTTACGAGACAGGGTCGTTTTT
j_gene: TRBJ2-7; v_gene: TRBV11-2; d_gene: TRBD2; abundance: NA; CDR3aa: CASSFGPSGNYEQYF; CDR3nt: TGTGCCAGCAGCTTCGGTCCTAGCGGGAACTACGAGCAGTACTTC
j_gene: TRBJ1-2; v_gene: TRBV6-5; d_gene: TRBD1; abundance: NA; CDR3aa: CASSYQDREGYTF; CDR3nt: TGTGCCAGCAGTTATCAAGACAGGGAAGGCTACACCTTC
j_gene: TRBJ2-2; v_gene: TRBV18; d_gene: TRBD2; abundance: NA; CDR3aa: CASSPRASGMNTGELFF; CDR3nt: TGTGCCAGCTCCCCCAGGGCTAGCGGGATGAACACCGGGGAGCTGTTTTTT
j_gene: TRBJ1-5; v_gene: TRBV24-1; d_gene: TRBD1; abundance: NA; CDR3aa: CATSEGQGNQPQHF; CDR3nt: TGTGCCACCAGTGAGGGACAGGGCAATCAGCCCCAGCATTTT
j_gene: TRBJ1-1; v_gene: TRBV25-1; d_gene: NA; abundance: NA; CDR3aa: CASSEGPTEAFF; CDR3nt: TGTGCCAGCAGTGAGGGCCCCACTGAAGCTTTCTTT
j_gene: TRBJ1-2; v_gene: TRBV19; d_gene: NA; abundance: NA; CDR3aa: CASSTGAGVDYGYTF; CDR3nt: TGTGCCAGTAGTACCGGTGCGGGGGTGGACTATGGCTACACCTTC
j_gene: TRBJ1-1; v_gene: TRBV9; d_gene: TRBD1; abundance: NA; CDR3aa: CASSFRDSNGEAFF; CDR3nt: TGTGCCAGCAGCTTCCGGGACAGCAATGGTGAAGCTTTCTTT
j_gene: TRBJ1-1; v_gene: TRBV9; d_gene: NA; abundance: NA; CDR3aa: CASSVVLTYGAFF; CDR3nt: TGTGCCAGCAGCGTAGTCTTGACATACGGAGCTTTCTTT
j_gene: TRBJ1-2; v_gene: TRBV30; d_gene: NA; abundance: NA; CDR3aa: CAWSWQGHYTF; CDR3nt: TGTGCCTGGAGTTGGCAGGGCCACTACACCTTC
j_gene: TRBJ2-4; v_gene: TRBV27; d_gene: NA; abundance: NA; CDR3aa: CASSSVVGQAAKNIQYF; CDR3nt: TGTGCCAGCAGTTCCGTTGTGGGCCAAGCAGCCAAAAACATTCAGTACTTC